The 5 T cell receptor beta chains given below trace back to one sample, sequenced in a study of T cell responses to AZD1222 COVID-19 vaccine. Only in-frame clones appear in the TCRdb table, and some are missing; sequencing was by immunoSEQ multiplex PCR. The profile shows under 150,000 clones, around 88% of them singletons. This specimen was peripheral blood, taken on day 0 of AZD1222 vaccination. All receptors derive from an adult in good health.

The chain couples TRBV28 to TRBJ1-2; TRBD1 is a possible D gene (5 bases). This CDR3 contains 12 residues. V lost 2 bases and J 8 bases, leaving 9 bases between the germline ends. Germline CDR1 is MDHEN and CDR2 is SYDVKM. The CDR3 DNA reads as TGTGCCAGCAGTTTACCGGGGGAGGGCTACACCTTC. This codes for CASSLPGEGYTF.

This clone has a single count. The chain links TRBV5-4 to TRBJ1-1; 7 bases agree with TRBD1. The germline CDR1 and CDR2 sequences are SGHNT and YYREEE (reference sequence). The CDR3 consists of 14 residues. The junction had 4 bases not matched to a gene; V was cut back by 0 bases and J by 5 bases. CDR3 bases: TGTGCCAGCAGCTTGGCAGGGGGAGGTACTGAAGCTTTCTTT. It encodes CASSLAGGGTEAFF.

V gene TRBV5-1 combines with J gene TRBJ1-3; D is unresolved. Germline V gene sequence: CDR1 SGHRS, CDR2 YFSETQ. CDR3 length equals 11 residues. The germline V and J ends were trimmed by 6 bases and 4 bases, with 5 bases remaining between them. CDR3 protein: CASMGGNTIYF. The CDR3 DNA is TGCGCCAGCATGGGAGGAAACACCATATATTTT.

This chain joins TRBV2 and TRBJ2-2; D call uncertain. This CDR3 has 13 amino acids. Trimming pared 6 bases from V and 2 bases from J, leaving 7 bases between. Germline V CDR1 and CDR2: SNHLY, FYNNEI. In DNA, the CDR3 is TGTGCCAGCAGCCGAACAAACACCGGGGAGCTGTTTTTT. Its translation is CASSRTNTGELFF.

In DNA, the CDR3 is TGTGCCAGCAGCCTGGGACAGCAGAACACCGGGGAGCTGTTTTTT. Amino acid sequence: CASSLGQQNTGELFF. This rearrangement joins TRBV5-4 to TRBJ2-2; 7 positions match TRBD1. With V trimmed by 4 bases and J by 1 base, 4 bases remained unmatched. The germline gives CDR1 SGHNT, CDR2 YYREEE (reference sequence). The CDR3 is 15 residues long. The full variable domain, its missing parts supplied by reference TRBV5-4 and TRBJ2-2, is ETGVTQSPTHLIKTRGQQVTLRCSSQSGHNTVSWYQQALGQGPQFIFQYYREEENGRGNFPPRFSGLQFPNYSSELNVNALELDDSALYLCASSLGQQNTGELFFGEGSRLTVL.